This paragraph reports one T cell receptor (beta chain). The data were taken from a study of T cell changes during pregnancy in multiple sclerosis. This table comes from immunoSEQ multiplex PCR, and its TCRdb copy is limited to in-frame clones, with some not included. The sample has about 70,000 clones, around 90% seen once. V dropped 8 bases and J dropped 0; count of bases not matched to a gene: 15. This CDR3 is built from 19 residues. Germline loops: CDR1 ENHRY, CDR2 SYGVKD. The genes are TRBV10-3 and TRBJ2-3, with TRBD2 matching 12 bases. The sample here was peripheral blood, taken in the third trimester of pregnancy. This sequence was found in a female donor with multiple sclerosis, enrolled in a pregnancy study. The CDR3 sequence is CAISRPGLAGGGSTDTQYF. The DNA for the CDR3 is TGTGCCATCTCCAGACCGGGGCTAGCGGGAGGGGGTAGCACAGATACGCAGTATTTT.